Only one count was recorded for the clone carrying this T cell receptor (beta chain). The data derive from a study of blood T cell repertoires in COVID-19. Methods used by the authors: Nucleated cell counts were estimated from reference gene primer amplification. The assay was immunoSEQ multiplex PCR, and TCRdb's table has in-frame clones only and misses some. The V and J calls and clone size were taken over from that table, and D and trimming were inferred from the DNA. The table lists hundreds of thousands of clones, over 70% of them singletons. The CDR3 length is 13 residues. Looked up from germline, CDR1 is LNHDA and CDR2 is SQIVND (reference sequence). Trimming shortened V by 5 bases and J by 1 base, and 8 bases separated the two germline ends.

The chain couples TRBV19 to TRBJ2-5, with a weak D call TRBD1 (6 bases). Sequencing input: peripheral blood. The origin of this receptor is a middle-aged woman who had recovered from COVID-19. The chain's CDR3 is CASSGGSQETQYF. As DNA, the CDR3 is TGTGCCAGTAGTGGGGGCAGCCAAGAGACCCAGTACTTC. Drawing the rest from reference TRBV19 and TRBJ2-5, the complete variable domain is DGGITQSPKYLFRKEGQNVTLSCEQNLNHDAMYWYRQDPGQGLRLIYYSQIVNDFQKGDIAEGYSVSREKKESFPLTVTSAQKNPTAFYLCASSGGSQETQYFGPGTRLLVL.